This T cell receptor (beta chain) was identified in a study of shared clonotypes between healthy human individuals. TCRdb's copy holds only in-frame clones and misses some; the assay was immunoSEQ multiplex PCR. The data hold some 2 million clones, with roughly 94% observed a single time. As concerns this clone: Its antigen is undetermined. Additional DNA sequences in this sample encode the identical CDR3.

The V gene's germline CDR1 is SGHVS and CDR2 FNYEAQ. V was shortened by 2 bases and J by 1 base, with 2 bases between the two germline ends. The CDR3 length is 12 residues. The study, taken as a whole, reports: The study found roughly 5% of naive CD4 clonotypes shared across a few donors.

The rearrangement joins TRBV7-6 to TRBJ1-2; D ambiguous. The receptor was derived from a man between 18 and 29 years old in good health. The sequenced material came from naive CD4+ T cells sorted from blood. The subset was: CD45RA+ positively selected. Written as DNA, the CDR3 is TGTGCCAGCAGCTTATATAACTATGGCTACACCTTC. Translated, it gives CASSLYNYGYTF.